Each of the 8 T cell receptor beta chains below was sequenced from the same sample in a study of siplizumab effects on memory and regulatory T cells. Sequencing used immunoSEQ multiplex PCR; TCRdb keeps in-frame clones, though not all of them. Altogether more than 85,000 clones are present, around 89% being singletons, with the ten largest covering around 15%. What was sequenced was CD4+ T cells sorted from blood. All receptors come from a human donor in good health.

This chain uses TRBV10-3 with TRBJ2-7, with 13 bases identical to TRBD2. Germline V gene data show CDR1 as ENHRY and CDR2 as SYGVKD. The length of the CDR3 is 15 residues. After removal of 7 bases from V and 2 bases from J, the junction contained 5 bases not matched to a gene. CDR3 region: CAIKQGLAGAYEQYF. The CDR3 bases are TGTGCCATCAAACAAGGACTAGCGGGAGCCTACGAGCAGTACTTC.

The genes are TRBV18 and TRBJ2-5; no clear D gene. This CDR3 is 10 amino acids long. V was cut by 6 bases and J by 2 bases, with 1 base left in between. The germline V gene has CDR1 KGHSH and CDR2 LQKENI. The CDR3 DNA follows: TGTGCCAGCTCGCAAGAGACCCAGTACTTC. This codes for CASSQETQYF.

In nucleotides, the CDR3 is TGTGCCAGTAGTGTCGGGACTATGAAGACCGGGGAGCTGTTTTTT. Amino acid sequence: CASSVGTMKTGELFF. The gene calls are TRBV19 and TRBJ2-2, with 7 nucleotides matching TRBD2. Germline values: CDR1 LNHDA, CDR2 SQIVND (reference sequence). The length of the CDR3 is 15 residues. V shed 5 bases and J 5 bases; nucleotides not matched to a gene: 8.

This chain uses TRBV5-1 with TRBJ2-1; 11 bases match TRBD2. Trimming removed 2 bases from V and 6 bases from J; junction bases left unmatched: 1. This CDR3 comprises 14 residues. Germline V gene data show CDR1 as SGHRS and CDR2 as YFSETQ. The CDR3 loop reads CASSFSGRANEQFF. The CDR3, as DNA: TGCGCCAGCAGCTTTAGCGGGAGGGCCAATGAGCAGTTCTTC. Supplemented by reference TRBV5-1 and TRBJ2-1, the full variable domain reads KAGVTQTPRYLIKTRGQQVTLSCSPISGHRSVSWYQQTPGQGLQFLFEYFSETQRNKGNFPGRFSGRQFSNSRSEMNVSTLELGDSALYLCASSFSGRANEQFFGPGTRLTVL.

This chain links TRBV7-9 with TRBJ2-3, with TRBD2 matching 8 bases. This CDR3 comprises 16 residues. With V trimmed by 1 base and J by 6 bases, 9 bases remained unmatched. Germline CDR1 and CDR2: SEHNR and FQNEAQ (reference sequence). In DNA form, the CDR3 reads TGTGCCAGCAGCTTAGAGGGGACTAGGATTTCTGATACGCAGTATTTT. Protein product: CASSLEGTRISDTQYF.

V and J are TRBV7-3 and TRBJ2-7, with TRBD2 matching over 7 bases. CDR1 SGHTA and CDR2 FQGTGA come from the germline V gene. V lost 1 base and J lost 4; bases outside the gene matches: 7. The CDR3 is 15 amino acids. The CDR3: CASSLSGRGPYEQYF. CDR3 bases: TGTGCCAGCAGCTTAAGTGGGAGGGGACCTTACGAGCAGTACTTC.

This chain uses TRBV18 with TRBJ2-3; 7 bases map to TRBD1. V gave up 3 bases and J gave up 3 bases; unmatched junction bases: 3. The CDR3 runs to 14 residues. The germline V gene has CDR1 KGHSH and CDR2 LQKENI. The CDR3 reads CASSPAQGTDTQYF. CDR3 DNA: TGTGCCAGCTCACCGGCACAGGGGACAGATACGCAGTATTTT. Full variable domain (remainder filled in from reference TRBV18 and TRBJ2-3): NAGVMQNPRHLVRRRGQEARLRCSPMKGHSHVYWYRQLPEEGLKFMVYLQKENIIDESGMPKERFSAEFPKEGPSILRIQQVVRGDSAAYFCASSPAQGTDTQYFGPGTRLTVL.

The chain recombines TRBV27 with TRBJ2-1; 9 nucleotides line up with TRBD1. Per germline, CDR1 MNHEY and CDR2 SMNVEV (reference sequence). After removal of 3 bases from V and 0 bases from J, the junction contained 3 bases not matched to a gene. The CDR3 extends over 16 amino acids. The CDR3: CASSFLQGASYNEQFF. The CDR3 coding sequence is TGTGCCAGCAGTTTCTTACAGGGGGCCTCCTACAATGAGCAGTTCTTC.